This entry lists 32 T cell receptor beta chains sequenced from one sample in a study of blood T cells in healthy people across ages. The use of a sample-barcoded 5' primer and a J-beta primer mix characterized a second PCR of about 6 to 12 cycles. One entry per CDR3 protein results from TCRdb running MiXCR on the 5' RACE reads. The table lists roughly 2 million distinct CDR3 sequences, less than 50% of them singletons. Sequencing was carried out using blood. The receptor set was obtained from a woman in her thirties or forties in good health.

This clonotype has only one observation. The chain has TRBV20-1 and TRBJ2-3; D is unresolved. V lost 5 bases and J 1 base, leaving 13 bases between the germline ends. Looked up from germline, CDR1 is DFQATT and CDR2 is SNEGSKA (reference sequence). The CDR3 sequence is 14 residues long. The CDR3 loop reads CSASHWHGTDTQYF. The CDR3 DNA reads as TGCAGTGCTTCGCACTGGCATGGCACAGATACGCAGTATTTT.

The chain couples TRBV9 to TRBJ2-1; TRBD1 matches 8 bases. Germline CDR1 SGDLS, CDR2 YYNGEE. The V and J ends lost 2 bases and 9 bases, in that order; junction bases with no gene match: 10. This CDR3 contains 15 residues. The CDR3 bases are TGTGCCAGCAGCGTTCGGACAGGGAGAGATGGTGAGCAGTTCTTC. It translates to CASSVRTGRDGEQFF.

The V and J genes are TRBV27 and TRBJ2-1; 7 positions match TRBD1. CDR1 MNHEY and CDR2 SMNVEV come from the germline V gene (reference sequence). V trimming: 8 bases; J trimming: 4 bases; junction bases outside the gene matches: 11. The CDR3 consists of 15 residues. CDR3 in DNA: TGTGCCAGCTCCCCTCTCGGGACAGATTACAATGAGCAGTTCTTC. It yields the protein CASSPLGTDYNEQFF.

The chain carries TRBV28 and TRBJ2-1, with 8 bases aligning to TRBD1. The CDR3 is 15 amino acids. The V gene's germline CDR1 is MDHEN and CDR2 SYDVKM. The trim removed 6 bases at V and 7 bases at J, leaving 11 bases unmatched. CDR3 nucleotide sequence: TGTGCCAGCAGCCGCCTAATGGACAGGGTAAATGAGCAGTTCTTC. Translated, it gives CASSRLMDRVNEQFF.

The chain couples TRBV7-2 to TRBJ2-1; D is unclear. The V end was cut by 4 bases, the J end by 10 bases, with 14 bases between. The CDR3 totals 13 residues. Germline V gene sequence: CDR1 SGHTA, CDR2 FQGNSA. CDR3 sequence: CASSSGSSYEQFF. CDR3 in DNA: TGTGCCAGCAGCTCAGGAAGCTCCTACGAGCAGTTCTTC.

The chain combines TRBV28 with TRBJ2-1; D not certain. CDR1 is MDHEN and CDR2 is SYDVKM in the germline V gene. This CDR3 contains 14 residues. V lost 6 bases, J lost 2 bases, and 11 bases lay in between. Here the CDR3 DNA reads TGTGCCAGCAGCCGGAGAGACCCCTACAATGAGCAGTTCTTC. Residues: CASSRRDPYNEQFF.

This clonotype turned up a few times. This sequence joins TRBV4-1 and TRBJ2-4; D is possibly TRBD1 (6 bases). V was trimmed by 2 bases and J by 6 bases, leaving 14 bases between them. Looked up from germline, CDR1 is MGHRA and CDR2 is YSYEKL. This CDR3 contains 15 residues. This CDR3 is CASSQQTIQGNIQYF. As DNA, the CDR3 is TGCGCCAGCAGCCAACAGACGATACAGGGAAACATTCAGTACTTC.

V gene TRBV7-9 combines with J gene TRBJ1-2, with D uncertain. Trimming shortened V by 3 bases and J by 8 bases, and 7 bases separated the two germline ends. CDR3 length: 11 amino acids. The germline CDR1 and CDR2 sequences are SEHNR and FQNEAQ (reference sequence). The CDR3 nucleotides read TGTGCCAGCAGCTTGGTTTCGGGCTACACCTTC. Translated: CASSLVSGYTF.

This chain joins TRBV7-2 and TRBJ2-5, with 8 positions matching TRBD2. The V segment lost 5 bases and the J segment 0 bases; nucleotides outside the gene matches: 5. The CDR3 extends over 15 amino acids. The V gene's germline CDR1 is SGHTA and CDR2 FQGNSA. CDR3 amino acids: CASSLLADYQETQYF. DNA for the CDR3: TGTGCCAGCAGCCTACTAGCGGACTACCAAGAGACCCAGTACTTC.

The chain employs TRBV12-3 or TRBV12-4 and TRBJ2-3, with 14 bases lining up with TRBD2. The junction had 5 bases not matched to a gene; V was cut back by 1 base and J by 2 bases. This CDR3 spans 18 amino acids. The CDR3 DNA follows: TGTGCCAGCAGTTTAGTGAGGACTAGCGGGGGGATCACAGATACGCAGTATTTT. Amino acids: CASSLVRTSGGITDTQYF.

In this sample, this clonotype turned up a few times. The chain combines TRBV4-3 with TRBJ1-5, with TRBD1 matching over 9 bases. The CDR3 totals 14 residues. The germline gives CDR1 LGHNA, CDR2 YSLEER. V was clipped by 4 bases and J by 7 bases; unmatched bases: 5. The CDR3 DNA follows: TGCGCCAGCAGCCTAAGGACAGGGGCCCAGCCCCAGCATTTT. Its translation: CASSLRTGAQPQHF.

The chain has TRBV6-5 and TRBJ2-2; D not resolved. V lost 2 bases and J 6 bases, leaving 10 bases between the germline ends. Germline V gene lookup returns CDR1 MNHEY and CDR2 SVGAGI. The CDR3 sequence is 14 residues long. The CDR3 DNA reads TGTGCCAGCAGTTACGGGCTGGGGTCCGGGGAGCTGTTTTTT. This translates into CASSYGLGSGELFF.

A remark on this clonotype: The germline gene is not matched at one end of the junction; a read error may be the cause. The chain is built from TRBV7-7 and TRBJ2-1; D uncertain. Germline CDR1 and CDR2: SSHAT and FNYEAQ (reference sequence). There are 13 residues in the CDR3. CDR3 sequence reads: CASSLDITNEQFF. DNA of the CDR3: TGTGCTAGCAGCTTAGATATTACAAATGAGCAGTTCTTC.

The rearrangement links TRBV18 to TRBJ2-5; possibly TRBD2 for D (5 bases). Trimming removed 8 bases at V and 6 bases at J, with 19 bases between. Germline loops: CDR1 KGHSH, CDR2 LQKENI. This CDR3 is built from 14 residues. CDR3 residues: CASTPAGGEKTQYF. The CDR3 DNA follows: TGTGCCAGCACCCCTGCGGGCGGAGAGAAGACCCAGTACTTC.

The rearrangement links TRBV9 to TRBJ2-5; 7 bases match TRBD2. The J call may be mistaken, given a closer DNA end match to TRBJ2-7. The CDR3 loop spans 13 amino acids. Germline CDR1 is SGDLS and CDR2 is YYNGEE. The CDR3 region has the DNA TGTGCCAGCAGCGTAGCAGCGGGGATCGAGCAGTACTTC. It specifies CASSVAAGIEQYF.

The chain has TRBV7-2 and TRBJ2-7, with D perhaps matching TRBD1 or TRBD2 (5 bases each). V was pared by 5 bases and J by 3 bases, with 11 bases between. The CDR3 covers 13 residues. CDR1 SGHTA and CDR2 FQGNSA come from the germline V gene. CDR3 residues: CASSVGDHYEQYF. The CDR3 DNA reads TGTGCCAGCAGCGTAGGGGACCACTACGAGCAGTACTTC.

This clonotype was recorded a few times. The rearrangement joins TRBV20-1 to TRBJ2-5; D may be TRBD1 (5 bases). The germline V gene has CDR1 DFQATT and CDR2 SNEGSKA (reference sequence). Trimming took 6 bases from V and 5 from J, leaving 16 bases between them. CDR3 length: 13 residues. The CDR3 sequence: CSALGHLGETQYF. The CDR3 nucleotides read TGCAGTGCACTGGGGCATTTGGGGGAGACCCAGTACTTC.

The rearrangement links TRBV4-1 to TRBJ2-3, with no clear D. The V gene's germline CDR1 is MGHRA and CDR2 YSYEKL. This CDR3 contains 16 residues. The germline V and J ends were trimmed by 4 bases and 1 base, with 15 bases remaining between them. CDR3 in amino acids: CASSLDSCLRTDTQYF. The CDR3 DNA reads TGCGCCAGCAGCCTCGATAGCTGTTTGCGCACAGATACGCAGTATTTT.

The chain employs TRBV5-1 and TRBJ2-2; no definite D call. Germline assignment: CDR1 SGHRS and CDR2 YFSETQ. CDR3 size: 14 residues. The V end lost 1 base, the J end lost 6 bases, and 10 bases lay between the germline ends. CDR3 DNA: TGCGCCAGCAGCTTGACACAGAGCCCCGGGGAGCTGTTTTTT. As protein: CASSLTQSPGELFF.

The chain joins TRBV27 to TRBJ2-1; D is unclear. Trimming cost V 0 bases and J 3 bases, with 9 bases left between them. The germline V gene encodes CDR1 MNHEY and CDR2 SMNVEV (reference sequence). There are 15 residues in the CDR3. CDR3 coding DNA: TGTGCCAGCAGTTTATCCCCGTCCCTCTACAATGAGCAGTTCTTC. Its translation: CASSLSPSLYNEQFF.

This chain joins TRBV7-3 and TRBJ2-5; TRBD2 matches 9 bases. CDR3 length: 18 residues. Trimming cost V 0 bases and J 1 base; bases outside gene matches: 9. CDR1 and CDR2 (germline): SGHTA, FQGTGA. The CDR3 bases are TGTGCCAGCAGCTTAACTTTTCCGGCGGGGGGGTTCCAAGAGACCCAGTACTTC. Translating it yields CASSLTFPAGGFQETQYF.

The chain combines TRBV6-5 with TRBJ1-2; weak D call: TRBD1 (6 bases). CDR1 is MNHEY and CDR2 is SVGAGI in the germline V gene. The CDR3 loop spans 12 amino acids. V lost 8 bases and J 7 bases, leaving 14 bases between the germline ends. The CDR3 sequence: CASADRAIGYTF. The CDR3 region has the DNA TGTGCCAGCGCGGACAGAGCCATTGGCTACACCTTC.

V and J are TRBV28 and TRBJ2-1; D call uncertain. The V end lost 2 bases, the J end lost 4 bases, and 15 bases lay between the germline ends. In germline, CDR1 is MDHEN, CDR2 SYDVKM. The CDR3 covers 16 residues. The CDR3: CASSLHIEPPYNEQFF. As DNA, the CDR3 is TGTGCCAGCAGTTTACACATCGAACCCCCTTACAATGAGCAGTTCTTC.

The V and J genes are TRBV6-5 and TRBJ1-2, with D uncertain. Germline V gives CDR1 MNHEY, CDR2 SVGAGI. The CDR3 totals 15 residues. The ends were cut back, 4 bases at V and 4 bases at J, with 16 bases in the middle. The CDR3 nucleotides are TGTGCCAGCAGTTCCCCCGGACGGGGAGGCTATGGCTACACCTTC. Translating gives CASSSPGRGGYGYTF.

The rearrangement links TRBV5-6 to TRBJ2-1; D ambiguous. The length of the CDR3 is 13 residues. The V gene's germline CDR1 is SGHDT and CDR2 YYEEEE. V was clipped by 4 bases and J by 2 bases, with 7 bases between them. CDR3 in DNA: TGTGCCAGCAGCCCTCCAGCCTACAATGAGCAGTTCTTC. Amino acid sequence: CASSPPAYNEQFF.

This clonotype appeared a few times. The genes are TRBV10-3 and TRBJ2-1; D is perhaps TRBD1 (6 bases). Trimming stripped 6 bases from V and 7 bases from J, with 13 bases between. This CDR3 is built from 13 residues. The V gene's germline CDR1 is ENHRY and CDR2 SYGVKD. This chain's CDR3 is CAIRSRDKNEQFF. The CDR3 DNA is TGTGCCATCAGATCCCGGGACAAGAATGAGCAGTTCTTC.

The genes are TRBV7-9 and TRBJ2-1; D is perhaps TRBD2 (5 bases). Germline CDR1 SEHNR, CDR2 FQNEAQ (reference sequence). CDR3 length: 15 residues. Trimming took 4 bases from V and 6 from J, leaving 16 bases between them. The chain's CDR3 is CASSSKDFEPNEQFF. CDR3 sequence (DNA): TGTGCCAGCAGCTCAAAGGACTTCGAACCCAATGAGCAGTTCTTC.

The CDR3 DNA follows: TGCGCCAGCAGCCGTCAACCAGGGTCTTATAATTCACCCCTCCACTTT. It codes for CASSRQPGSYNSPLHF. The chain combines TRBV4-1 with TRBJ1-6, with D possibly being TRBD1 (5 bases). Germline assignment: CDR1 MGHRA and CDR2 YSYEKL. Between the trimmed V and J ends, which lost 4 bases and 4 bases, there was a span of 14 bases. The CDR3 is made up of 16 amino acids.

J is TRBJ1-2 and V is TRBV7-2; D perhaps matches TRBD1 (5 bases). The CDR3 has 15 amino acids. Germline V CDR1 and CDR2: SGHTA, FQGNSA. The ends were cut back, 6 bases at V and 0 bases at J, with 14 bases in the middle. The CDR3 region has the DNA TGTGCCAGCAGTGGAAGACGGGACCCTAACTATGGCTACACCTTC. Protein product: CASSGRRDPNYGYTF.

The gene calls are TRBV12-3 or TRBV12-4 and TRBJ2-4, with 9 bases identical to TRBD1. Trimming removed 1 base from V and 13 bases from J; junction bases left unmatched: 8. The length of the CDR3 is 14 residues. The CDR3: CASSLDRGQREQYF. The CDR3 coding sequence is TGTGCCAGCAGTTTAGACAGGGGGCAAAGGGAGCAGTACTTC.

CDR3 in DNA: TGCAGTGCTAGGACAGCGGGGGGGCGGAATGAGCAGTACTTC. Its translation: CSARTAGGRNEQYF. The chain joins TRBV20-1 to TRBJ2-7; 10 nucleotides agree with TRBD2. CDR3 length equals 14 residues. V lost 3 bases and J lost 7; bases outside the gene matches: 9. Germline lookup yields CDR1 DFQATT and CDR2 SNEGSKA (reference sequence).

CDR3 amino acids: CASSTPRSGENQPQHF. CDR3 DNA sequence: TGTGCCAGCAGTACCCCCCGCTCAGGGGAGAATCAGCCCCAGCATTTT. The chain uses TRBV28 and TRBJ1-5; a weak D match, TRBD1 (6 bases). The CDR3 contains 16 residues. Deletions cut 5 bases from V and 4 bases from J, with 18 bases between. Looked up from germline, CDR1 is MDHEN and CDR2 is SYDVKM.